These T cell receptor beta chains were read from a single sample in a study of T-cell reconstitution after alpha-beta-depleted transplantation in children. TCRdb reprocessed the PCR reads with MiXCR, giving one entry per CDR3 protein. The profile shows approximately 590,000 distinct CDR3 sequences, about 10% of them singletons. The starting material was PBMCs from the stem cell graft donor, obtained from the stem cell graft. These receptors came from a human donor who donated a stem cell graft to a child with acute myeloid leukemia. The CDR3 runs from the conserved cysteine through the conserved F or W. A D gene is named only where the DNA matches it firmly. Only part of the rows carry a size: once, few, many, or a class if the clone is expanded.

CDR3 length: 15
V gene: TRBV12-3/TRBV12-4
J gene: TRBJ2-3
D gene: -
clone size: few
CDR3 protein: CASHVYGGSTDTQYF
CDR3 DNA: TGTGCCAGCCATGTTTACGGGGGAAGCACAGATACGCAGTATTTT

CDR3 length: 12
V gene: TRBV30
J gene: TRBJ2-7
D gene: TRBD1
clone size: -
CDR3 protein: CAWGDRAYEQYF
CDR3 DNA: TGTGCCTGGGGGGACAGGGCCTACGAGCAGTACTTC

CDR3 length: 13
V gene: TRBV10-3
J gene: TRBJ2-5
D gene: -
clone size: few
CDR3 protein: CAISEGGEETQYF
CDR3 DNA: TGTGCCATCAGTGAGGGTGGGGAAGAGACCCAGTACTTC

CDR3 length: 14
V gene: TRBV15
J gene: TRBJ1-5
D gene: -
clone size: -
CDR3 protein: CATSRTVSNQPQHF
CDR3 DNA: TGTGCCACCAGCAGGACAGTGAGCAATCAGCCCCAGCATTTT

CDR3 length: 15
V gene: TRBV7-2
J gene: TRBJ2-3
D gene: -
clone size: few
CDR3 protein: CASSSQRGWGDTQYF
CDR3 DNA: TGTGCCAGCAGCTCGCAACGGGGATGGGGAGATACGCAGTATTTT

CDR3 length: 16
V gene: TRBV21-1
J gene: TRBJ2-1
D gene: -
clone size: few
CDR3 protein: CASSKKGLAGGNEQFF
CDR3 DNA: TGTGCCAGCAGCAAAAAAGGGCTAGCGGGAGGGAATGAGCAGTTCTTC

CDR3 length: 11
V gene: TRBV30
J gene: TRBJ2-7
D gene: -
clone size: many
CDR3 protein: CAWSAPYEQYF
CDR3 DNA: TGTGCCTGGAGTGCCCCCTACGAGCAGTACTTC

CDR3 length: 13
V gene: TRBV7-6
J gene: TRBJ2-7
D gene: -
clone size: many
CDR3 protein: CASSLDTRREQYF
CDR3 DNA: TGTGCCAGCAGCTTAGACACAAGAAGGGAGCAGTACTTC

CDR3 length: 10
V gene: TRBV25-1
J gene: TRBJ2-2
D gene: -
clone size: many
CDR3 protein: CASSDWELFF
CDR3 DNA: TGTGCCAGCAGCGACTGGGAGCTGTTTTTT

CDR3 length: 13
V gene: TRBV29-1
J gene: TRBJ1-1
D gene: -
clone size: -
CDR3 protein: CSVVRGGAAEAFF
CDR3 DNA: TGCAGCGTTGTAAGGGGGGGAGCCGCTGAAGCTTTCTTT

CDR3 length: 14
V gene: TRBV20-1
J gene: TRBJ2-6
D gene: -
clone size: -
CDR3 protein: CSARYGPGANVLTF
CDR3 DNA: TGCAGTGCTAGGTACGGGCCTGGGGCCAACGTCCTGACTTTC

CDR3 length: 13
V gene: TRBV12-3/TRBV12-4
J gene: TRBJ2-7
D gene: -
clone size: -
CDR3 protein: CASSLNSYNEQYF
CDR3 DNA: TGTGCCAGCAGTTTAAACTCATACAATGAGCAGTACTTC

CDR3 length: 14
V gene: TRBV2
J gene: TRBJ2-2
D gene: -
clone size: many
CDR3 protein: CASRAQGNTGELFF
CDR3 DNA: TGTGCCAGCAGAGCCCAGGGGAACACCGGGGAGCTGTTTTTT

CDR3 length: 13
V gene: TRBV10-3
J gene: TRBJ2-7
D gene: -
clone size: many
CDR3 protein: CAISEGQGREQYF
CDR3 DNA: TGTGCCATCAGTGAGGGGCAGGGGCGTGAGCAGTACTTC

CDR3 length: 14
V gene: TRBV10-3
J gene: TRBJ2-5
D gene: TRBD1
clone size: -
CDR3 protein: CAISEGQGRETQYF
CDR3 DNA: TGTGCCATCAGTGAGGGACAGGGGCGGGAGACCCAGTACTTC

CDR3 length: 15
V gene: TRBV7-3
J gene: TRBJ2-3
D gene: TRBD2
clone size: few
CDR3 protein: CASTLTSASTDTQYF
CDR3 DNA: TGTGCCAGCACCCTGACTAGCGCCAGCACAGATACGCAGTATTTT

CDR3 length: 12
V gene: TRBV20-1
J gene: TRBJ2-5
D gene: TRBD1
clone size: few
CDR3 protein: CSAYTGGETQYF
CDR3 DNA: TGCAGTGCTTATACAGGGGGAGAGACCCAGTACTTC

CDR3 length: 15
V gene: TRBV20-1
J gene: TRBJ2-2
D gene: -
clone size: -
CDR3 protein: CSARDRRFNTGELFF
CDR3 DNA: TGCAGTGCTAGAGATAGACGGTTCAACACCGGGGAGCTGTTTTTT

CDR3 length: 15
V gene: TRBV20-1
J gene: TRBJ1-3
D gene: -
clone size: -
CDR3 protein: CSAGHGASSGNTIYF
CDR3 DNA: TGCAGTGCAGGCCACGGGGCCTCCTCTGGAAACACCATATATTTT

CDR3 length: 13
V gene: TRBV10-3
J gene: TRBJ2-1
D gene: -
clone size: many
CDR3 protein: CAITHQALNEQFF
CDR3 DNA: TGTGCCATCACCCATCAAGCACTCAATGAGCAGTTCTTC

CDR3 length: 15
V gene: TRBV20-1
J gene: TRBJ2-1
D gene: -
clone size: few
CDR3 protein: CSASTREAEFNEQFF
CDR3 DNA: TGCAGTGCTAGTACGCGGGAAGCTGAGTTCAATGAGCAGTTCTTC

CDR3 length: 15
V gene: TRBV3-1
J gene: TRBJ2-1
D gene: -
clone size: -
CDR3 protein: CASSQEVLRGFEQFF
CDR3 DNA: TGTGCCAGCAGCCAAGAGGTTCTAAGAGGCTTTGAGCAGTTCTTC

CDR3 length: 17
V gene: TRBV4-2
J gene: TRBJ2-7
D gene: TRBD1
clone size: few
CDR3 protein: CASSLPGQGVLTYEQYF
CDR3 DNA: TGTGCCAGCAGCCTACCGGGACAGGGGGTTCTTACCTACGAGCAGTACTTC

CDR3 length: 12
V gene: TRBV15
J gene: TRBJ2-1
D gene: -
clone size: -
CDR3 protein: CATSRDRVEQFF
CDR3 DNA: TGTGCCACCAGCAGAGATCGTGTTGAGCAGTTCTTC

CDR3 length: 15
V gene: TRBV20-1
J gene: TRBJ2-5
D gene: TRBD1
clone size: few
CDR3 protein: CSADGTGVIEETQYF
CDR3 DNA: TGCAGTGCTGATGGGACAGGGGTAATTGAGGAGACCCAGTACTTC

CDR3 length: 14
V gene: TRBV28
J gene: TRBJ2-7
D gene: TRBD2
clone size: many
CDR3 protein: CATTQTSGSSEQYF
CDR3 DNA: TGTGCCACCACCCAGACTAGCGGGAGCTCCGAGCAGTACTTC

CDR3 length: 12
V gene: TRBV29-1
J gene: TRBJ2-3
D gene: -
clone size: -
CDR3 protein: CSVDGGQDTQYF
CDR3 DNA: TGCAGCGTTGATGGGGGGCAAGATACGCAGTATTTT

CDR3 length: 16
V gene: TRBV7-2
J gene: TRBJ1-1
D gene: TRBD1
clone size: few
CDR3 protein: CASSFPGQRRDTEAFF
CDR3 DNA: TGTGCCAGCAGCTTCCCGGGACAGCGAAGGGACACTGAAGCTTTCTTT

CDR3 length: 14
V gene: TRBV6-5
J gene: TRBJ2-7
D gene: -
clone size: -
CDR3 protein: CASSDRSNSYEQYF
CDR3 DNA: TGTGCCAGCAGTGACAGGAGTAACTCCTACGAGCAGTACTTC

CDR3 length: 16
V gene: TRBV29-1
J gene: TRBJ2-2
D gene: -
clone size: many
CDR3 protein: CSAPGWGAGNTGELFF
CDR3 DNA: TGCAGCGCTCCCGGGTGGGGGGCAGGGAACACCGGGGAGCTGTTTTTT

CDR3 length: 16
V gene: TRBV7-6
J gene: TRBJ2-7
D gene: TRBD1
clone size: few
CDR3 protein: CASSILDRADPYEQYF
CDR3 DNA: TGTGCCAGCAGCATCCTTGACAGGGCCGACCCCTACGAGCAGTACTTC

CDR3 length: 18
V gene: TRBV19
J gene: TRBJ2-7
D gene: TRBD2
clone size: -
CDR3 protein: CASSIDPAKAGGVYEQYF
CDR3 DNA: TGTGCCAGTAGTATAGATCCGGCCAAAGCGGGAGGAGTCTACGAGCAGTACTTC

CDR3 length: 14
V gene: TRBV9
J gene: TRBJ1-1
D gene: -
clone size: few
CDR3 protein: CASSVGGRGTEAFF
CDR3 DNA: TGTGCCAGCAGCGTAGGTGGCCGAGGGACTGAAGCTTTCTTT

CDR3 length: 16
V gene: TRBV7-2
J gene: TRBJ1-1
D gene: -
clone size: -
CDR3 protein: CASSYAGGGRRTEAFF
CDR3 DNA: TGTGCCAGCAGCTATGCCGGGGGGGGGCGTAGAACTGAAGCTTTCTTT

CDR3 length: 12
V gene: TRBV7-2
J gene: TRBJ1-5
D gene: -
clone size: -
CDR3 protein: CASSLAGRPQHF
CDR3 DNA: TGTGCCAGCAGCTTAGCGGGGAGGCCCCAGCATTTT

CDR3 length: 13
V gene: TRBV20-1
J gene: TRBJ1-3
D gene: -
clone size: many
CDR3 protein: CSARDRGPGTIYF
CDR3 DNA: TGCAGTGCTAGAGATCGAGGGCCCGGCACCATATATTTT

CDR3 length: 15
V gene: TRBV30
J gene: TRBJ2-2
D gene: TRBD2
clone size: -
CDR3 protein: CAWSVAGTNTGELFF
CDR3 DNA: TGTGCCTGGAGTGTAGCGGGAACCAACACCGGGGAGCTGTTTTTT

CDR3 length: 15
V gene: TRBV3-1
J gene: TRBJ1-1
D gene: TRBD1
clone size: -
CDR3 protein: CASSRTGTGNTEAFF
CDR3 DNA: TGTGCCAGCAGCCGTACCGGGACAGGGAACACTGAAGCTTTCTTT

CDR3 length: 16
V gene: TRBV7-2
J gene: TRBJ2-1
D gene: -
clone size: -
CDR3 protein: CASSPESGYSYNEQFF
CDR3 DNA: TGTGCCAGCAGCCCCGAAAGCGGCTACTCCTACAATGAGCAGTTCTTC

CDR3 length: 15
V gene: TRBV6-5
J gene: TRBJ2-7
D gene: TRBD2
clone size: -
CDR3 protein: CASSFAGALGSEQYF
CDR3 DNA: TGTGCCAGCAGTTTTGCGGGAGCCCTGGGGTCCGAGCAGTACTTC